The 10 T cell receptor beta chains presented below share a single source sample, sequenced in a study of blood T cell repertoires in COVID-19. Using immunoSEQ multiplex PCR, the repertoire was profiled, and TCRdb retains in-frame clones only, with some absent. Seen here are about 130,000 clones, approximately 83% observed once, and the top ten hold around 19%. The specimen was peripheral blood. These receptors originate from a woman in her forties or fifties who had recovered from COVID-19.

The chain has TRBV20-1 and TRBJ2-3; D possibly corresponds to TRBD2 (6 bases). Trimming removed 5 bases at V and 2 bases at J, with 17 bases between. CDR1 is DFQATT, CDR2 SNEGSKA, per germline (reference sequence). This CDR3 comprises 15 residues. CDR3 in amino acids: CSAREDYPFTDTQYF. CDR3 nucleotides: TGCAGTGCTCGTGAGGACTACCCATTCACAGATACGCAGTATTTT.

This rearrangement joins TRBV24-1 to TRBJ2-1, with 13 bases fitting TRBD2. This CDR3 spans 16 amino acids. The germline V gene has CDR1 KGHDR and CDR2 SFDVKD. V gave up 0 bases and J gave up 9 bases; unmatched junction bases: 4. CDR3 DNA: TGTGCCACCAGTGATTTGAGGACTAGCGGGAGTGTTGAGCAGTTCTTC. It translates to CATSDLRTSGSVEQFF.

The chain combines TRBV6-2 or TRBV6-3 with TRBJ2-6; 9 positions match TRBD1. Germline CDR1 reads MNHEY; CDR2 reads SVGEGT. CDR3 length: 17 amino acids. After removal of 4 bases from V and 0 bases from J, the junction contained 4 bases not matched to a gene. The CDR3 sequence: CASSWGQGRSGANVLTF. The CDR3 DNA is TGTGCCAGCAGTTGGGGACAGGGACGCTCTGGGGCCAACGTCCTGACTTTC.

The chain joins TRBV19 to TRBJ1-3, with D possibly being TRBD1 (6 bases). CDR1 is LNHDA and CDR2 is SQIVND in the germline V gene (reference sequence). With 7 bases removed from V and 2 bases from J, the gap between germline ends came to 12 bases. The CDR3 length is 14 residues. This CDR3 reads CASNRESAGNTIYF. CDR3 sequence (DNA): TGTGCCAGTAACAGGGAATCGGCTGGAAACACCATATATTTT.

J is TRBJ1-2 and V is TRBV6-5, with D maybe TRBD1 (5 bases). The CDR3 is 14 residues long. Looked up from germline, CDR1 is MNHEY and CDR2 is SVGAGI. V was shortened by 6 bases and J by 3 bases, with 14 bases between the two germline ends. The CDR3 nucleotides read TGTGCCAGCAGGCCAACGGGGGTAGACTATGGCTACACCTTC. Translated: CASRPTGVDYGYTF.

The J gene is TRBJ1-2, the V gene TRBV5-4; the D gene is possibly TRBD1 (5 bases). The germline gives CDR1 SGHNT, CDR2 YYREEE (reference sequence). This CDR3 region has 14 residues. V was shortened by 4 bases and J by 8 bases, with 18 bases between the two germline ends. The CDR3 bases are TGTGCCAGCAGCCAAAGGGACTCCGGCTGGGGCTACACCTTC. Translated, it gives CASSQRDSGWGYTF.

This chain joins TRBV25-1 and TRBJ2-7; the match to TRBD2 covers 10 bases. Per germline, CDR1 MGHDK and CDR2 SYGVNS. CDR3 length: 16 residues. Trimming at V came to 1 base and at J to 8 bases, leaving 11 bases not matched to a gene. The CDR3 region has the DNA TGTGCCAGCAGTGAATTCGGCCTAGCGGGAGATTGGAAGCAGTACTTC. This translates into CASSEFGLAGDWKQYF.

The genes are TRBV28 and TRBJ1-2; D might be TRBD1 (5 bases). The CDR3 is made up of 15 amino acids. V was trimmed by 4 bases and J by 4 bases, leaving 16 bases between them. Per germline, CDR1 MDHEN and CDR2 SYDVKM. The CDR3 spells CASSSLGGVSYGYTF. The CDR3 coding sequence is TGTGCCAGCAGTTCCCTTGGGGGGGTCAGCTATGGCTACACCTTC.

This clone was recorded once. The chain is built from TRBV5-1 and TRBJ1-6; D remains unclear. Trimming shortened V by 4 bases and J by 7 bases, and 12 bases separated the two germline ends. From germline, CDR1 is SGHRS and CDR2 YFSETQ. CDR3 length: 14 residues. The DNA of the CDR3 is TGCGCCAGCAGCGGCCTCGGGAAGAATTCACCCCTCCACTTT. Its protein product is CASSGLGKNSPLHF.

The genes are TRBV7-9 and TRBJ1-1; D remains unclear. Germline V gives CDR1 SEHNR, CDR2 FQNEAQ (reference sequence). The length of the CDR3 is 14 residues. V lost 1 base and J lost 1, with 7 bases in between. This CDR3 reads CASSLVSENTEAFF. In DNA form, the CDR3 reads TGTGCCAGCAGCTTAGTCAGCGAGAACACTGAAGCTTTCTTT.